Shown below are 28 T cell receptor beta chains from a single sample sequenced in a study of blood T cell repertoires in COVID-19. The method was immunoSEQ multiplex PCR; TCRdb's version includes in-frame clones alone and lacks a portion of them. The sample has approximately 240,000 clones, about 85% seen once. Material for sequencing was peripheral blood. These receptors all come from a woman between 18 and 29 years old who had recovered from COVID-19.

The chain has TRBV7-9 and TRBJ1-1; D call uncertain. Germline values: CDR1 SEHNR, CDR2 FQNEAQ (reference sequence). V lost 4 bases and J 0 bases, leaving 12 bases between the germline ends. The CDR3 consists of 15 residues. This CDR3 is CASSSVVLMNTEAFF. As DNA, the CDR3 is TGTGCCAGCAGCTCGGTAGTCCTAATGAACACTGAAGCTTTCTTT.

This chain connects TRBV25-1 to TRBJ1-1; D call uncertain. Trimming stripped 6 bases from V and 1 base from J, with 6 bases between. The CDR3 has 12 amino acids. Germline assignment: CDR1 MGHDK and CDR2 SYGVNS. The CDR3 loop is CASRGANTEAFF. For the CDR3, the DNA is TGTGCCAGCAGGGGAGCGAACACTGAAGCTTTCTTT.

Here the CDR3 DNA reads TGTGCCAGCAGTTACTCGGGCACGATGCAGTTCTTC. Its translation is CASSYSGTMQFF. The chain is built from TRBV6-6 and TRBJ2-1; D gene ambiguous. CDR3 length: 12 residues. Trimming took 0 bases from V and 12 from J, leaving 9 bases between them. Per the germline V gene, CDR1 is MNHNY and CDR2 is SVGAGI (reference sequence).

The chain combines TRBV24-1 with TRBJ2-3, with 7 bases lining up with TRBD2. V was clipped by 5 bases and J by 6 bases; unmatched bases: 19. The CDR3 has 18 amino acids. Germline V lookup: CDR1 KGHDR, CDR2 SFDVKD. The CDR3 is CATSAPSGGSGALDTQYF. The CDR3 DNA follows: TGTGCCACCAGTGCCCCCTCGGGGGGTAGCGGTGCCCTCGATACGCAGTATTTT.

This chain uses TRBV7-9 with TRBJ1-1, with 7 bases identical to TRBD1. The V and J ends lost 5 bases and 1 base, in that order; junction bases with no gene match: 10. Per germline, CDR1 SEHNR and CDR2 FQNEAQ (reference sequence). This CDR3 spans 16 amino acids. The CDR3 loop reads CASSHDRANANTEAFF. The CDR3 DNA sequence: TGTGCCAGCAGCCACGACAGGGCCAACGCGAACACTGAAGCTTTCTTT.

V gene TRBV11-2 combines with J gene TRBJ2-7; 14 bases match TRBD2. Germline lookup yields CDR1 SGHAT and CDR2 FQNNGV. There are 16 residues in the CDR3. Trimming at V came to 3 bases and at J to 3 bases, leaving 4 bases not matched to a gene. CDR3 sequence reads: CASSFHGLAGGYEQYF. The DNA of the CDR3 is TGTGCCAGCAGCTTCCATGGACTAGCGGGAGGCTACGAGCAGTACTTC.

V is TRBV30 and J is TRBJ2-1; 8 nucleotides agree with TRBD2. Trimming removed 0 bases from V and 6 bases from J; junction bases left unmatched: 4. This CDR3 region has 14 residues. Looked up from germline, CDR1 is GTSNPN and CDR2 is SVGIG (reference sequence). The chain's CDR3 is CAWSVGTSPNEQFF. CDR3 nucleotide sequence: TGTGCCTGGAGTGTCGGGACTAGTCCCAATGAGCAGTTCTTC.

The sample holds a few counts of this clone. The J gene is TRBJ1-1, the V gene TRBV14; possibly TRBD1 for D (6 bases). The CDR3 extends over 15 amino acids. Trimming removed 1 base at V and 4 bases at J, with 13 bases between. Germline V lookup: CDR1 SGHDN, CDR2 FVKESK. The CDR3 loop reads CASSQARGAGTEAFF. Here the CDR3 DNA reads TGTGCCAGCAGCCAAGCCCGGGGGGCGGGCACTGAAGCTTTCTTT. The full variable domain, its missing parts supplied by reference TRBV14 and TRBJ1-1, is EAGVTQFPSHSVIEKGQTVTLRCDPISGHDNLYWYRRVMGKEIKFLLHFVKESKQDESGMPNNRFLAERTGGTYSTLKVQPAELEDSGVYFCASSQARGAGTEAFFGQGTRLTVV.

This rearrangement joins TRBV18 to TRBJ1-2, with 8 bases matching TRBD1. Germline V lookup: CDR1 KGHSH, CDR2 LQKENI. This CDR3 contains 14 residues. With 3 bases clipped from V and 5 bases from J, the junction kept 5 bases outside the gene matches. The CDR3 spells CASSPMDRAYGYTF. In DNA form, the CDR3 reads TGTGCCAGCTCACCTATGGACAGGGCTTATGGCTACACCTTC.

The chain combines TRBV19 with TRBJ1-5, with D possibly matching TRBD1 (5 bases). Germline CDR1 LNHDA, CDR2 SQIVND (reference sequence). V was shortened by 2 bases and J by 1 base, with 9 bases between the two germline ends. This CDR3 has 15 residues. Here the CDR3 DNA reads TGTGCCAGTAGTATACAAAGGGGAAGCAATCAGCCCCAGCATTTT. Its translation is CASSIQRGSNQPQHF.

V usage is TRBV7-3 and J usage is TRBJ2-3; 12 bases align to TRBD2. The CDR3 totals 16 residues. Germline CDR1 reads SGHTA; CDR2 reads FQGTGA. The trim removed 4 bases at V and 6 bases at J, leaving 8 bases unmatched. The CDR3 DNA reads as TGTGCCAGCAGCTCCTCTAGCGGGAGGGCCTGGGATACGCAGTATTTT. Protein product: CASSSSSGRAWDTQYF.

The chain employs TRBV5-1 and TRBJ2-5; no clear D gene. This CDR3 region has 14 residues. Trimming removed 3 bases from V and 1 base from J, with 10 bases in between. Germline lookup yields CDR1 SGHRS and CDR2 YFSETQ. CDR3 amino acids: CASSSAEIQETQYF. The CDR3 region has the DNA TGCGCCAGCAGCTCCGCGGAAATCCAAGAGACCCAGTACTTC.

V is TRBV6-1 and J is TRBJ2-7; TRBD1 might be the D (6 bases). Germline values: CDR1 MNHNS, CDR2 SASEGT. The V and J ends lost 5 bases and 4 bases respectively, with 9 bases between them. The CDR3 length is 12 residues. The CDR3 DNA follows: TGTGCCAGCAGTACGGACAGTTACGAGCAGTACTTC. Its protein is CASSTDSYEQYF.

The CDR3 protein is CAITEDRPYEQYF. In DNA form, the CDR3 reads TGTGCCATCACCGAGGACAGACCCTACGAGCAGTACTTC. V gene TRBV10-3 combines with J gene TRBJ2-7; D might be TRBD1 (6 bases). V was cut by 7 bases and J by 2 bases, with 12 bases left in between. CDR1 and CDR2 (germline): ENHRY, SYGVKD. This CDR3 comprises 13 residues.

The V call is TRBV5-4, the J call TRBJ2-1; TRBD2 is a possible D gene (6 bases). Germline CDR1 SGHNT, CDR2 YYREEE (reference sequence). Deletions cut 3 bases from V and 2 bases from J, with 12 bases between. The CDR3 runs to 15 residues. The CDR3 coding sequence is TGTGCCAGCAGCTGGGGCGGGAAGACCTACAATGAGCAGTTCTTC. This translates into CASSWGGKTYNEQFF.

V gene TRBV7-3 combines with J gene TRBJ2-3; D gene uncertain. Germline loops: CDR1 SGHTA, CDR2 FQGTGA. This CDR3 comprises 17 residues. V lost 1 base to trimming and J lost 0 bases, with 14 bases between them. In DNA, the CDR3 is TGTGCCAGCAGCTTAAAGTATGTGGCCGGGAGCACAGATACGCAGTATTTT. Translated, it gives CASSLKYVAGSTDTQYF.

CDR3 loop: CASSPTGTPYEQYF. Written as DNA, the CDR3 is TGTGCCAGCAGTCCGACAGGGACTCCCTACGAGCAGTACTTC. The chain combines TRBV6-6 with TRBJ2-7; D is possibly TRBD1 (7 bases). Deletions cut 5 bases from V and 2 bases from J, with 13 bases between. This CDR3 has 14 amino acids. The germline CDR1 and CDR2 sequences are MNHNY and SVGAGI (reference sequence).

This rearrangement joins TRBV4-1 to TRBJ2-5; D is ambiguous. The CDR3 consists of 13 residues. The V end was cut by 4 bases, the J end by 6 bases, with 12 bases between. Germline-derived CDR1 and CDR2 are MGHRA and YSYEKL. The CDR3 region has the DNA TGCGCCAGCAGCCCGAACTTTGATAAGACCCAGTACTTC. This sequence encodes CASSPNFDKTQYF.

This chain joins TRBV19 and TRBJ1-2; perhaps TRBD1 as D (5 bases). This CDR3 region has 12 residues. V was pared by 8 bases and J by 6 bases, with 13 bases between. The germline V gene encodes CDR1 LNHDA and CDR2 SQIVND (reference sequence). CDR3 sequence reads: CASLGRMNGYTF. The CDR3 DNA reads TGTGCCAGTTTGGGGCGAATGAATGGCTACACCTTC.

The rearrangement uses TRBV6-2 or TRBV6-3 and TRBJ1-5, with TRBD1 matching over 8 bases. Germline CDR1 MNHEY, CDR2 SVGEGT. V lost 4 bases to trimming and J lost 2 bases; unmatched junction nucleotides: 7. The CDR3 runs 16 residues. CDR3 coding DNA: TGTGCCAGCAGTTTTCAGCCAGGGGGCGGCAATCAGCCCCAGCATTTT. This gives the protein CASSFQPGGGNQPQHF.

The CDR3 sequence is CASNPTGTADQPQHF. DNA for the CDR3: TGTGCCAGCAACCCCACAGGGACGGCCGATCAGCCCCAGCATTTT. The chain couples TRBV6-4 to TRBJ1-5, with D perhaps TRBD1 (6 bases). Germline-derived CDR1 and CDR2 are MRHNA and SNTAGT. V was clipped by 7 bases and J by 5 bases, with 18 bases between them. The CDR3 is 15 amino acids.

There are a few counts of this clone. This chain links TRBV1 with TRBJ1-4; TRBD1 is taken as the D call from the table, unchecked against the DNA. TRBV1 is a pseudogene segment. CDR3 length: 13 amino acids. CDR3 sequence: CTSSQAFATKSIF. The DNA of the CDR3 is TGCACCAGCAGCCAAGCTTTCGCGACAAAGAGTATTTTT.

The chain has TRBV7-2 and TRBJ1-5; tentatively, D is TRBD1 (5 bases). CDR1 and CDR2 from the germline V gene are SGHTA and FQGNSA. The CDR3 consists of 16 residues. V shed 5 bases and J shed 10 bases, with 24 bases lying between them. This CDR3 is CASSLFLQVGGFPQHF. The CDR3 DNA reads as TGTGCCAGCAGCCTGTTCTTGCAGGTCGGGGGTTTTCCCCAGCATTTT.

The J gene is TRBJ2-7, the V gene TRBV29-1, with a weak D call TRBD1 (6 bases). Trimming shortened V by 1 base and J by 5 bases, and 9 bases separated the two germline ends. This CDR3 is built from 12 residues. CDR1 is SQVTM and CDR2 is ANQGSEA in the germline V gene. Here the CDR3 DNA reads TGCAGCGTTGAAGTCAGGGGACACGAGCAGTACTTC. Protein sequence: CSVEVRGHEQYF.

J is TRBJ2-5 and V is TRBV6-5, with 8 positions matching TRBD1. The ends lost 7 bases at V and 4 bases at J; junction bases unmatched: 11. This CDR3 spans 15 amino acids. Germline loops: CDR1 MNHEY, CDR2 SVGAGI. The chain's CDR3 is CASTRTGSIGETQYF. CDR3 nucleotides: TGTGCCAGCACTAGGACAGGGTCAATCGGAGAGACCCAGTACTTC.

This clone was counted between two and nine times. The chain combines TRBV21-1 with TRBJ2-5; the table gives TRBD1 as D, unverified against the DNA. TRBV21-1 corresponds to a pseudogene. The CDR3 sequence is 21 residues long. CDR3 sequence reads: CASSKWPRGTGKRPSVRPQYF. The CDR3 DNA sequence: TGTGCCAGCAGCAAATGGCCACGGGGGACAGGGAAGAGACCCAGTGTCAGGCCCCAGTACTTC.

This clone was recorded once. V gene TRBV4-3 combines with J gene TRBJ2-2; D is undetermined. Germline V gene lookup returns CDR1 LGHNA and CDR2 YSLEER. V lost 0 bases and J 5 bases, leaving 10 bases between the germline ends. This CDR3 contains 15 residues. The CDR3: CASSQDLRRTGELFF. The CDR3 bases are TGCGCCAGCAGCCAAGATCTTCGGCGGACCGGGGAGCTGTTTTTT.

The chain joins TRBV13 to TRBJ2-7; TRBD1 agrees at 7 bases. V shed 4 bases, J shed 5 bases, and the junction held 11 bases outside the gene matches. This CDR3 comprises 15 residues. The germline CDR1 and CDR2 sequences are PRHDT and FYEKMQ (reference sequence). The CDR3 DNA sequence: TGTGCCAGCAGCTCGCGTCGGGACAGATCCCACGAGCAGTACTTC. It translates to CASSSRRDRSHEQYF.